These 8 T cell receptor beta chains were all obtained from the same sample, sequenced in a study of shared clonotypes between healthy human individuals. The table came from immunoSEQ multiplex PCR; TCRdb's copy has only in-frame clones and leaves some out. The sample yields fewer than 800,000 clones, around 90% seen once. Naive CD8 cells, CD45RO-negative and positively selected for CCR7, excluded terminally differentiated effector memory CD45RA+ cells. Sample: naive CD8+ T cells sorted from blood. These receptors originate from a man aged 25-45 years in good health.

The V and J genes are TRBV4-3 and TRBJ2-3, with 10 bases identical to TRBD2. This CDR3 has 17 residues. Trimming took 6 bases from V and 5 from J; bases not matched to a gene: 14. CDR1 LGHNA and CDR2 YSLEER come from the germline V gene. CDR3 region: CASRQGRAGGLGDTQYF. The CDR3, as DNA: TGCGCCAGCAGACAGGGGAGAGCGGGAGGGCTAGGAGATACGCAGTATTTT.

On this clone itself: The DNA is left out, because the CDR3 cannot be placed on it with certainty; the CDR3 is given as TCRdb lists it. The chain carries TRBV27 and TRBJ2-1; the D call in the table, TRBD1, was not verified against the DNA. CDR1 and CDR2 (germline): MNHEY, SMNVEV (reference sequence). The CDR3 has 13 amino acids, counting both end residues. CDR3 sequence reads: CASSFGPGAEQFF.

CDR3 in amino acids: CASSEPETRRLTYEQYF. The CDR3 DNA sequence: TGTGCCAGCAGTGAGCCCGAAACTAGACGGCTAACCTACGAGCAGTACTTC. This sequence joins TRBV6-1 and TRBJ2-7, with D possibly matching TRBD2 (5 bases). The CDR3 has 17 residues. Deletions cut 3 bases from V and 2 bases from J, with 20 bases between. Germline values: CDR1 MNHNS, CDR2 SASEGT.

V and J are TRBV7-9 and TRBJ2-5; D not resolved. Trimming cost V 5 bases and J 5 bases, with 6 bases left between them. Germline lookup yields CDR1 SEHNR and CDR2 FQNEAQ (reference sequence). The CDR3 covers 11 residues. The CDR3: CASSNLETQYF. CDR3 nucleotides: TGTGCCAGCAGCAACTTGGAGACCCAGTACTTC.

This chain uses TRBV7-6 with TRBJ2-5; D gene unclear. V lost 7 bases, J lost 1 base, and 13 bases lay in between. Germline lookup yields CDR1 SGHVS and CDR2 FNYEAQ. The CDR3 is 14 amino acids. The CDR3 nucleotides are TGTGCCAGCAACCCAGGATGGGGCCAAGAGACCCAGTACTTC. Amino acids: CASNPGWGQETQYF.

The J gene is TRBJ2-3, the V gene TRBV27, with D hard to call. The CDR3 is made up of 12 amino acids. Deletions cut 6 bases from V and 1 base from J, with 5 bases between. CDR1 MNHEY and CDR2 SMNVEV come from the germline V gene (reference sequence). The DNA of the CDR3 is TGTGCCAGCAGAACGGGCACAGATACGCAGTATTTT. It specifies CASRTGTDTQYF.

V usage is TRBV7-9 and J usage is TRBJ2-3; D remains ambiguous. Germline loops: CDR1 SEHNR, CDR2 FQNEAQ (reference sequence). V shed 6 bases and J shed 0 bases, with 10 bases lying between them. This CDR3 is built from 14 residues. The CDR3 sequence: CASRDASSTDTQYF. The CDR3 bases are TGTGCCAGCAGGGACGCCTCTAGCACAGATACGCAGTATTTT.

In the case of this clone: The sample holds other DNA sequences that translate to the same CDR3. The chain couples TRBV7-9 to TRBJ2-7; no firm D call. Trimming removed 4 bases from V and 3 bases from J, with 4 bases in between. Germline V CDR1 and CDR2: SEHNR, FQNEAQ (reference sequence). The CDR3 extends over 11 amino acids. The CDR3 bases are TGTGCCAGCAGCTCGATCTACGAGCAGTACTTC. Its translation is CASSSIYEQYF.